This T cell receptor beta chain originates from a study of T cells in Graves' hyperthyroidism and ophthalmopathy. Each patient was aged 18 to 65 and had newly diagnosed hyperthyroidism of under 2 months' duration. Predating any ophthalmopathy symptoms, the blood sample was taken at first hyperthyroidism diagnosis. CDR1 is SNHLY and CDR2 is FYNNEI in the germline V gene. The V end lost 6 bases, the J end lost 6 bases, and 15 bases lay between the germline ends. The CDR3 length is 13 residues. This clonotype was recorded at least ten times. Its cognate antigen is unknown. General study results and limits: Most thyroid-expanded clonotypes above 0.001 were also found in blood.

RNA transcripts were the template for amplifying TCR beta CDR3 regions. The HTBI primer set drove a first-round RT-PCR of the TCR CDR3. TCRdb itself ran the multiplex PCR reads through MiXCR, one entry per CDR3 protein. In the table there are approximately 270,000 distinct CDR3 sequences, 13% to 15% of which are singletons. The rearrangement uses TRBV2 and TRBJ2-7; D is ambiguous. The TCR originated in a woman in her 40s with Graves' hyperthyroidism that later progressed to Graves' ophthalmopathy. The sample consisted of blood. CDR3 region: CASRGGNFGEQYF. The CDR3 nucleotides are TGTGCCAGCAGGGGTGGCAACTTCGGCGAGCAGTACTTC.